Each of the 29 T cell receptor beta chains below was sequenced from the same sample in a study of T-cell reconstitution after alpha-beta-depleted transplantation in children. During its preparation, the TCRbeta library received unique molecular identifiers. In TCRdb, the PCR reads were re-called with MiXCR into one record per CDR3 protein. The table has 350,000 to 450,000 distinct CDR3 sequences, over 20% seen once. Sequences were derived from PBMCs from the stem cell graft donor, sampled from the stem cell graft. The source is a human donor who donated a stem cell graft to a child with acute myeloid leukemia.

In its sample, this clonotype was seen many times. V and J are TRBV15 and TRBJ2-7; 7 bases are a match to TRBD1. The CDR3 consists of 14 residues. After removal of 2 bases from V and 8 bases from J, the junction contained 9 bases not matched to a gene. The germline V gene encodes CDR1 LNHNV and CDR2 YYDKDF (reference sequence). The CDR3 loop is CATSRPTGNPKQYF. CDR3 DNA sequence: TGTGCCACCAGCAGACCGACAGGGAATCCCAAGCAGTACTTC.

This clonotype appeared many times. The rearrangement uses TRBV15 and TRBJ2-7, with D perhaps matching TRBD2 (7 bases). Germline values: CDR1 LNHNV, CDR2 YYDKDF (reference sequence). The V and J ends lost 1 base and 6 bases respectively, with 16 bases between them. The CDR3 runs to 15 residues. The CDR3 protein is CATSRGPGGHVEQYF. In nucleotides, the CDR3 is TGTGCCACCAGCAGAGGCCCCGGGGGGCATGTCGAGCAGTACTTC.

This chain connects TRBV12-3 or TRBV12-4 to TRBJ2-5; D not resolved. The V end lost 2 bases, the J end lost 5 bases, and 12 bases lay between the germline ends. This CDR3 is 14 amino acids long. The CDR3 region has the DNA TGTGCCAGCAGTTTAAACGGTCGGAAGGAGACCCAGTACTTC. Residues: CASSLNGRKETQYF.

This clonotype was detected ten times or more. CDR3 residues: CSARDSGGYTGELFF. The CDR3 DNA reads as TGCAGTGCTAGAGATTCAGGGGGCTACACCGGGGAGCTGTTTTTT. The rearrangement joins TRBV20-1 to TRBJ2-2, with 8 bases fitting TRBD1. The germline V gene encodes CDR1 DFQATT and CDR2 SNEGSKA (reference sequence). V gave up 0 bases and J gave up 3 bases; unmatched junction bases: 3. The CDR3 is made up of 15 amino acids.

The table lists this clonotype with many counts. CDR3 bases: TGCAGCGTTGAAAGGGGGCGAAGGGGAGAGACCCAGTACTTC. Residues: CSVERGRRGETQYF. This chain uses TRBV29-1 with TRBJ2-5, with 7 bases fitting TRBD1. In germline, CDR1 is SQVTM, CDR2 ANQGSEA. V dropped 2 bases and J dropped 4; count of bases not matched to a gene: 7. There are 14 residues in the CDR3. Filled out from reference TRBV29-1 and TRBJ2-5, the complete variable domain reads SAVISQKPSRDICQRGTSLTIQCQVDSQVTMMFWYRQQPGQSLTLIATANQGSEATYESGFVIDKFPISRPNLTFSTLTVSNMSPEDSSIYLCSVERGRRGETQYFGPGTRLLVL.

The rearrangement links TRBV15 to TRBJ2-2; 10 nucleotides match TRBD1. Looked up from germline, CDR1 is LNHNV and CDR2 is YYDKDF (reference sequence). This CDR3 is built from 15 residues. The V and J ends lost 2 bases and 8 bases, in that order; junction bases with no gene match: 5. CDR3: CATSRWDRGSGELFF. The CDR3 DNA reads as TGTGCCACCAGCAGATGGGACAGGGGTTCGGGGGAGCTGTTTTTT. The whole variable domain, remainder taken from reference TRBV15 and TRBJ2-2, is DAMVIQNPRYQVTQFGKPVTLSCSQTLNHNVMYWYQQKSSQAPKLLFHYYDKDFNNEADTPDNFQSRRPNTSFCFLDIRSPGLGDTAMYLCATSRWDRGSGELFFGEGSRLTVL.

There are many counts of this clonotype. The genes are TRBV13 and TRBJ2-7; 9 bases align to TRBD1. Germline CDR1 reads PRHDT; CDR2 reads FYEKMQ (reference sequence). This CDR3 comprises 15 residues. V shed 5 bases, J shed 3 bases, and the junction held 8 bases outside the gene matches. CDR3 sequence reads: CASSATGTGLYEQYF. The CDR3 DNA reads as TGTGCCAGCAGCGCGACCGGGACAGGGCTCTACGAGCAGTACTTC.

The rearrangement joins TRBV6-5 to TRBJ1-5, with 7 nucleotides matching TRBD1. The V and J ends lost 7 bases and 0 bases, in that order; junction bases with no gene match: 9. CDR1 and CDR2 (germline): MNHEY, SVGAGI. This CDR3 is 16 amino acids long. CDR3: CASNSWDSYSNQPQHF. CDR3 DNA: TGTGCCAGCAATTCCTGGGACAGTTATAGCAATCAGCCCCAGCATTTT.

The chain has TRBV12-3 or TRBV12-4 and TRBJ1-1, with D possibly matching TRBD1 (6 bases). This CDR3 contains 15 residues. V was trimmed by 5 bases and J by 1 base, leaving 14 bases between them. The CDR3 here is CASSPPGQKNTEAFF. The CDR3 DNA reads TGTGCCAGCAGTCCCCCCGGACAGAAGAACACTGAAGCTTTCTTT.

This sequence joins TRBV6-5 and TRBJ2-5, with 12 bases identical to TRBD2. Germline CDR1 MNHEY, CDR2 SVGAGI. V was pared by 2 bases and J by 5 bases, with 9 bases of the junction left unmatched. The length of the CDR3 is 17 residues. Written as DNA, the CDR3 is TGTGCCAGCAGTTACGTTACTAGCGGGAGGCGCGGGGAGACCCAGTACTTC. It is translated as CASSYVTSGRRGETQYF.

This clonotype was seen repeatedly, ten times or more. J is TRBJ2-7 and V is TRBV12-3 or TRBV12-4, with 9 bases aligning to TRBD1. The CDR3 is made up of 13 amino acids. The V and J ends lost 5 bases and 4 bases, in that order; junction bases with no gene match: 3. Written as DNA, the CDR3 is TGTGCCAGCAGTAGGGGACAGGGTTACGAGCAGTACTTC. Translation gives CASSRGQGYEQYF.

The chain links TRBV28 to TRBJ2-1; 8 bases line up with TRBD1. The CDR3 is made up of 15 amino acids. Trimming removed 3 bases from V and 5 bases from J; junction bases left unmatched: 6. The V gene's germline CDR1 is MDHEN and CDR2 SYDVKM. The chain's CDR3 is CASSFRGTGNNEQFF. CDR3 coding DNA: TGTGCCAGCAGTTTTCGGGGGACAGGAAACAATGAGCAGTTCTTC.

This clonotype occurred many times. The chain employs TRBV20-1 and TRBJ2-1; D is uncertain. The CDR3 extends over 11 amino acids. In germline, CDR1 is DFQATT, CDR2 SNEGSKA (reference sequence). V dropped 3 bases and J dropped 7 bases, with 7 bases sitting between them. CDR3 protein: CSARGWNEQFF. The CDR3 nucleotides read TGCAGTGCTAGGGGGTGGAATGAGCAGTTCTTC.

This chain uses TRBV12-3 or TRBV12-4 with TRBJ2-5, with D hard to call. The germline V and J ends were trimmed by 2 bases and 2 bases, with 6 bases remaining between them. CDR3 size: 13 residues. In nucleotides, the CDR3 is TGTGCCAGCAGTTTAATACAGCAAGAGACCCAGTACTTC. Its protein is CASSLIQQETQYF.

This chain connects TRBV5-1 to TRBJ2-7; 9 nucleotides line up with TRBD1. CDR1 and CDR2 (germline): SGHRS, YFSETQ. The CDR3 length is 13 residues. V lost 5 bases to trimming and J lost 5 bases; unmatched junction nucleotides: 5. The CDR3 spells CASSAGQGNEQYF. The CDR3 DNA reads as TGCGCCAGCAGTGCGGGACAGGGTAACGAGCAGTACTTC.

About this clonotype itself: This may come from a read error, since a much larger clone is one base off. This chain connects TRBV7-3 to TRBJ1-1; no clear D. V lost 4 bases and J lost 0, with 6 bases in between. The CDR3 runs 13 residues. Germline V lookup: CDR1 SGHTA, CDR2 FQGTGA. CDR3 region: CASSSGLNTEAFF. In nucleotides, the CDR3 is TGTGCCAGCAGCTCTGGGTTGAACACTGAAGCTTTCTTT.

The CDR3 DNA is TGTGCCAGCAGCTACAGACAGGGTGACTCTGGGGCCAACGTCCTGACTTTC. This sequence encodes CASSYRQGDSGANVLTF. V is TRBV7-2 and J is TRBJ2-6, with 7 positions matching TRBD1. Germline V gives CDR1 SGHTA, CDR2 FQGNSA. Germline trimming cut 4 bases from V and 0 bases from J; bases unmatched to any gene: 6. The CDR3 covers 17 residues.

This clonotype has only a few counts. This chain uses TRBV10-3 with TRBJ2-7; D gene uncertain. Trimming took 0 bases from V and 6 from J, leaving 6 bases between them. This CDR3 contains 12 residues. Germline loops: CDR1 ENHRY, CDR2 SYGVKD. CDR3 protein: CAISESRGEQYF. The CDR3, as DNA: TGTGCCATCAGTGAGTCTCGCGGCGAGCAGTACTTC.

This clonotype was observed a handful of times. The J gene is TRBJ1-1, the V gene TRBV27; D unclear. CDR1 is MNHEY, CDR2 SMNVEV, per germline (reference sequence). Trimming pared 10 bases from V and 1 base from J, leaving 7 bases between. This CDR3 comprises 11 residues. The CDR3 DNA reads TGTGCCATCCTGCAGAACACTGAAGCTTTCTTT. Translation: CAILQNTEAFF.

The table lists this clonotype with many counts. The chain uses TRBV10-2 and TRBJ1-1; D uncertain. Germline V lookup: CDR1 WSHSY, CDR2 SAAADI. This CDR3 region has 15 residues. Trimming removed 0 bases from V and 4 bases from J, with 12 bases in between. The CDR3: CASSESVNTGTEAFF. In DNA, the CDR3 is TGCGCCAGCAGTGAGTCCGTGAACACGGGCACTGAAGCTTTCTTT.

J is TRBJ2-7 and V is TRBV11-2; D assignment may be TRBD1 or TRBD2 (5 bases each). The CDR3 is 14 residues long. V lost 5 bases to trimming and J lost 4 bases, with 15 bases between them. Germline V lookup: CDR1 SGHAT, CDR2 FQNNGV. Here the CDR3 reads CASSSRDGGYEQYF. The CDR3, as DNA: TGTGCCAGCAGCAGCCGGGACGGAGGATACGAGCAGTACTTC.

The V call is TRBV12-3 or TRBV12-4, the J call TRBJ1-5, with 9 bases fitting TRBD1. The CDR3 is made up of 16 amino acids. V was pared by 5 bases and J by 4 bases, with 9 bases of the junction left unmatched. The CDR3: CASSDRDRVENQPQHF. CDR3 DNA sequence: TGTGCCAGCAGTGACCGGGACAGGGTTGAAAATCAGCCCCAGCATTTT.

This clonotype was found a few times. This chain uses TRBV10-3 with TRBJ2-3; 12 bases fit TRBD2. The CDR3 is made up of 14 amino acids. The V segment lost 9 bases and the J segment 2 bases; nucleotides outside the gene matches: 3. CDR1 is ENHRY, CDR2 SYGVKD, per germline. CDR3 residues: CAMRLAGDTDTQYF. The CDR3 nucleotides read TGTGCCATGCGACTAGCGGGAGACACAGATACGCAGTATTTT.

The V gene is TRBV9, the J gene TRBJ2-7; the match to TRBD1 covers 12 bases. The trim removed 3 bases at V and 6 bases at J, leaving 13 bases unmatched. CDR3 size: 17 residues. Germline V CDR1 and CDR2: SGDLS, YYNGEE. The DNA of the CDR3 is TGTGCCAGCAGCGAGACGGGACAGGGGGCTCCCCGCGGCGAGCAGTACTTC. Protein sequence: CASSETGQGAPRGEQYF.

The chain recombines TRBV13 with TRBJ2-3; 7 nucleotides agree with TRBD2. J was trimmed by 3 bases and V by 8 bases; bases with no gene match: 11. Germline assignment: CDR1 PRHDT and CDR2 FYEKMQ (reference sequence). This CDR3 spans 15 amino acids. The CDR3 loop is CASSGGWTRTDTQYF. CDR3 sequence (DNA): TGTGCCAGCTCCGGGGGGTGGACGAGAACAGATACGCAGTATTTT. Looking up the rest from reference TRBV13 and TRBJ2-3 gives the full variable domain: AAGVIQSPRHLIKEKRETATLKCYPIPRHDTVYWYQQGPGQDPQFLISFYEKMQSDKGSIPDRFSAQQFSDYHSELNMSSLELGDSALYFCASSGGWTRTDTQYFGPGTRLTVL.

V usage is TRBV7-2 and J usage is TRBJ2-1; no definite D call. Trimming cost V 0 bases and J 3 bases, with 15 bases left between them. The CDR3 totals 17 residues. The V gene's germline CDR1 is SGHTA and CDR2 FQGNSA. The CDR3 loop reads CASSLAVRPQVYNEQFF. In DNA form, the CDR3 reads TGTGCCAGCAGCTTAGCGGTCAGGCCGCAAGTCTACAATGAGCAGTTCTTC.

This clonotype was observed a few times. This sequence joins TRBV12-3 or TRBV12-4 and TRBJ1-1; TRBD1 agrees at 7 bases. V was pared by 5 bases and J by 10 bases, with 10 bases of the junction left unmatched. There are 13 residues in the CDR3. The CDR3 loop reads CASSIDRVKVAFF. As DNA, the CDR3 is TGTGCCAGCAGTATCGACAGGGTGAAGGTAGCTTTCTTT.

This clonotype was counted only a few times. This chain joins TRBV7-6 and TRBJ1-4; D unclear. Germline assignment: CDR1 SGHVS and CDR2 FNYEAQ. V shed 2 bases and J shed 10 bases, with 5 bases lying between them. CDR3 length: 11 amino acids. CDR3 sequence (DNA): TGTGCCAGCAGCTTAAAGGGAAAACTGTTTTTT. It yields the protein CASSLKGKLFF.

The sample holds many counts of this clonotype. The CDR3 loop reads CSVRTSSYNEQFF. CDR3 sequence (DNA): TGCAGCGTACGGACGAGCTCCTACAATGAGCAGTTCTTC. This chain connects TRBV29-1 to TRBJ2-1, with D unresolved. Trimming shortened V by 6 bases and J by 0 bases, and 9 bases separated the two germline ends. Germline assignment: CDR1 SQVTM and CDR2 ANQGSEA. The CDR3 length is 13 residues.